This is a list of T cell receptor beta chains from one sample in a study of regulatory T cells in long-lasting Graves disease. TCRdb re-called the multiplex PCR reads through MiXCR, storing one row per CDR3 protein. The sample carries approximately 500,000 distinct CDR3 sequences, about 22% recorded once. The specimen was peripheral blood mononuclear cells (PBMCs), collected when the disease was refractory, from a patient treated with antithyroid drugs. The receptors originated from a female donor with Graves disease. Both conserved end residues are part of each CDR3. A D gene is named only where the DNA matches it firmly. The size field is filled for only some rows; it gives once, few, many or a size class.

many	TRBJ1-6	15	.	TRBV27	TGTGCCAGCAGCAGGGCTGGTCCCTATAATTCACCCCTCCACTTT	CASSRAGPYNSPLHF
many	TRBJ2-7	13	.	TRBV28	TGTGCCAGCAGTTTGGACGCGTCATACGAGCAGTACTTC	CASSLDASYEQYF
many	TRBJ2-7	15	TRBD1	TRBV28	TGTGCCAGCAGTTTCCGGGGACAGGTGAGGAACGAGCAGTACTTC	CASSFRGQVRNEQYF
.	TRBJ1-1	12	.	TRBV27	TGTGCCAGCAAGGAGGTGAACACTGAAGCTTTCTTT	CASKEVNTEAFF
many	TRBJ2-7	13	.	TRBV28	TGTGCCAGCAGTCCTCCAACTACCGGGCCTCCAGACTTC	CASSPPTTGPPDF
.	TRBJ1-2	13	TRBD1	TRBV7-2	TGTGCCAGCAGCGCCGACAGGGGTGATTGCTACACCTTC	CASSADRGDCYTF
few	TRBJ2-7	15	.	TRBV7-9	TGTGCCAGCACCTCAGAAGGGACCTCATACTACGAGCAGTACTTC	CASTSEGTSYYEQYF
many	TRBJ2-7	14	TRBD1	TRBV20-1	TGCAGTGCTAGCGGGGGGACAGGGGTTTACGAGCAGTACTTC	CSASGGTGVYEQYF
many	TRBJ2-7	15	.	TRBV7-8	TGTGCCAGCATCCCGGCCGGGCGGGAAACCTACGAGCAGTACTTC	CASIPAGRETYEQYF
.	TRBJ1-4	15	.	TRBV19	TGTGCCAGTAGTAGACAGACAGGCACAGAAGAAAAACTGTTTTTT	CASSRQTGTEEKLFF
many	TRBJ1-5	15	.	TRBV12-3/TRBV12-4	TGTGCCAGCAGTTTAGTAGGGTGGGGCAATCAGCCCCAGCATTTT	CASSLVGWGNQPQHF
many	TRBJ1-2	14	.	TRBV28	TGTGCCAGCAGGGACCCCCAGGGAACCTATGGCTACACCTTC	CASRDPQGTYGYTF
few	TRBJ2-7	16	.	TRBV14	TGTGCCAGCAGCCAAGCACCCGGGGCCCCCTTCTACGAGCAGTACTTC	CASSQAPGAPFYEQYF
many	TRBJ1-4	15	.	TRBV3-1	TGTGCCAGCAGTCAAACGACAGCAACTAATGAAAAACTGTTTTTT	CASSQTTATNEKLFF